One sample yielded the 21 T cell receptor beta chains listed below, sequenced in a study of cytomegalovirus exposure and HLA in healthy donors. The PCR employed 60 Vbeta primers together with 13 Jbeta primers. The data were produced by immunoSEQ multiplex PCR, yet TCRdb's version contains in-frame clones alone and is incomplete. This repertoire shows about 190,000 clones, 81% found once; its top ten account for around 3.7%. Sequencing was carried out using PBMCs. The origin of the receptors is a man between 35 and 55 years old in good health and CMV-seropositive.

This sequence joins TRBV15 and TRBJ1-4; D gene unclear. From germline, CDR1 is LNHNV and CDR2 YYDKDF (reference sequence). V was pared by 0 bases and J by 10 bases, with 9 bases between. CDR3 length: 13 residues. CDR3 loop: CATSREEGGKLFF. CDR3 sequence (DNA): TGTGCCACCAGCAGAGAGGAAGGAGGAAAACTGTTTTTT.

The chain has TRBV6-6 and TRBJ2-7, with 13 bases fitting TRBD2. Trimming removed 6 bases from V and 5 bases from J; junction bases left unmatched: 4. The V gene's germline CDR1 is MNHNY and CDR2 SVGAGI (reference sequence). CDR3 size: 14 residues. CDR3 in DNA: TGTGCCAGCAGAGGACTAGCGGGAGTCCACGAGCAGTACTTC. Amino acids: CASRGLAGVHEQYF.

This clone has more than one count but fewer than ten. An end of the junction does not agree with germline; a read error may underlie this. The chain recombines TRBV6-1 with TRBJ2-2; 7 bases are shared with TRBD1. Germline values: CDR1 MNHNS, CDR2 SASEGT. This CDR3 contains 14 residues. This chain's CDR3 is CAILTGWNAGELFF. The DNA of the CDR3 is TGTGCCATTTTGACAGGGTGGAACGCCGGGGAGCTGTTTTTT.

The V call is TRBV7-2, the J call TRBJ2-2; 7 nucleotides match TRBD2. CDR3 length equals 14 residues. The V and J ends lost 5 bases and 5 bases, in that order; junction bases with no gene match: 5. Per the germline V gene, CDR1 is SGHTA and CDR2 is FQGNSA. The CDR3 DNA is TGTGCCAGCAGCCCTGGGGGGGGGACCGGGGAGCTGTTTTTT. This gives the protein CASSPGGGTGELFF.

The V and J genes are TRBV6-1 and TRBJ1-4; D possibly corresponds to TRBD1 (5 bases). V shed 7 bases and J shed 8 bases, with 14 bases lying between them. From germline, CDR1 is MNHNS and CDR2 SASEGT. The CDR3 is 13 residues long. DNA for the CDR3: TGTGCCAGCATGCAGGGAACTCTGGAAAAACTGTTTTTT. This encodes CASMQGTLEKLFF.

The chain combines TRBV13 with TRBJ2-2; 9 nucleotides match TRBD2. V shed 5 bases and J 7 bases; nucleotides not matched to a gene: 8. There are 15 residues in the CDR3. Germline assignment: CDR1 PRHDT and CDR2 FYEKMQ (reference sequence). The CDR3 DNA follows: TGTGCCAGCAGCCCGCGCGGGAGGGCCGTCGGGGAGCTGTTTTTT. Translated: CASSPRGRAVGELFF.

CDR3 in amino acids: CASTRMGGEQFF. CDR3 nucleotide sequence: TGTGCCAGTACCAGAATGGGGGGTGAGCAGTTCTTC. The genes are TRBV19 and TRBJ2-1; a possible D gene is TRBD2 (6 bases). V was pared by 7 bases and J by 9 bases, with 13 bases between. Germline CDR1 and CDR2: LNHDA and SQIVND (reference sequence). CDR3 length equals 12 residues. The entire variable domain, with the rest obtained from reference TRBV19 and TRBJ2-1, is as follows: DGGITQSPKYLFRKEGQNVTLSCEQNLNHDAMYWYRQDPGQGLRLIYYSQIVNDFQKGDIAEGYSVSREKKESFPLTVTSAQKNPTAFYLCASTRMGGEQFFGPGTRLTVL.

The chain has TRBV28 and TRBJ2-7; 7 bases are shared with TRBD2. The CDR3 is 14 residues long. V shed 1 base and J 3 bases; nucleotides not matched to a gene: 3. The germline gives CDR1 MDHEN, CDR2 SYDVKM. For the CDR3, the DNA is TGTGCCAGCAGTTTATCGGGGGGTATCTACGAGCAGTACTTC. Translating gives CASSLSGGIYEQYF. The full variable domain, in which reference TRBV28 and TRBJ2-7 provide the parts outside the CDR3, is DVKVTQSSRYLVKRTGEKVFLECVQDMDHENMFWYRQDPGLGLRLIYFSYDVKMKEKGDIPEGYSVSREKKERFSLILESASTNQTSMYLCASSLSGGIYEQYFGPGTRLTVT.

The chain has TRBV11-2 and TRBJ2-2; 11 bases are shared with TRBD1. Germline V gives CDR1 SGHAT, CDR2 FQNNGV. The CDR3 consists of 15 residues. V was pared by 3 bases and J by 7 bases, with 4 bases of the junction left unmatched. DNA for the CDR3: TGTGCCAGCAGCTTGGGACAGGGGGTCTACGGGGAGCTGTTTTTT. As protein: CASSLGQGVYGELFF. Complete variable domain (other parts from reference TRBV11-2 and TRBJ2-2): EAGVAQSPRYKIIEKRQSVAFWCNPISGHATLYWYQQILGQGPKLLIQFQNNGVVDDSQLPKDRFSAERLKGVDSTLKIQPAKLEDSAVYLCASSLGQGVYGELFFGEGSRLTVL.

V gene TRBV27 combines with J gene TRBJ2-3; D perhaps matches TRBD1 (6 bases). The CDR3 totals 17 residues. Trimming cost V 6 bases and J 2 bases, with 21 bases left between them. Germline V gene sequence: CDR1 MNHEY, CDR2 SMNVEV (reference sequence). The CDR3 is CASRRGLQGRYTDTQYF. In nucleotides, the CDR3 is TGTGCCAGCAGGAGAGGGCTACAGGGAAGATACACAGATACGCAGTATTTT.

The chain uses TRBV10-3 and TRBJ2-3; D perhaps matches TRBD1 (5 bases). Germline assignment: CDR1 ENHRY and CDR2 SYGVKD. V dropped 4 bases and J dropped 4 bases, with 12 bases sitting between them. This CDR3 contains 14 residues. The CDR3 DNA reads TGTGCCATCAGTGGAGGCAGGGATCCAGATACGCAGTATTTT. Protein product: CAISGGRDPDTQYF.

This chain joins TRBV10-2 and TRBJ2-2; 7 nucleotides align to TRBD1. From germline, CDR1 is WSHSY and CDR2 SAAADI. Unmatched junction bases numbered 7, after V lost 0 bases and J lost 3 bases. This CDR3 is built from 17 residues. CDR3 in DNA: TGCGCCAGCAGTGAGTCCGGGGACAGCCTCTACACCGGGGAGCTGTTTTTT. It translates to CASSESGDSLYTGELFF.

This rearrangement joins TRBV7-9 to TRBJ2-2; TRBD2 matches 7 bases. This CDR3 has 15 amino acids. The trim removed 8 bases at V and 6 bases at J, leaving 12 bases unmatched. CDR1 and CDR2 (germline): SEHNR, FQNEAQ (reference sequence). The CDR3 protein is CASGGGGQWAGELFF. The CDR3 region has the DNA TGTGCCAGCGGCGGCGGGGGTCAATGGGCCGGGGAGCTGTTTTTT.

The rearrangement links TRBV19 to TRBJ2-5; D unresolved. Trimming removed 3 bases from V and 7 bases from J, with 18 bases in between. The length of the CDR3 is 15 residues. The germline CDR1 and CDR2 sequences are LNHDA and SQIVND (reference sequence). CDR3 amino acids: CASSILGGVEVTQYF. DNA of the CDR3: TGTGCCAGTAGTATTCTCGGCGGAGTTGAGGTGACCCAGTACTTC.

The chain links TRBV30 to TRBJ2-5; 8 nucleotides align to TRBD2. Germline V lookup: CDR1 GTSNPN, CDR2 SVGIG (reference sequence). The CDR3 has 17 residues. After removal of 1 base from V and 1 base from J, the junction contained 11 bases not matched to a gene. The CDR3 protein is CAWSGPGGTRTQETQYF. DNA of the CDR3: TGTGCCTGGAGTGGGCCGGGGGGGACTCGAACCCAAGAGACCCAGTACTTC.

The chain links TRBV27 to TRBJ2-1; 13 nucleotides align to TRBD2. In germline, CDR1 is MNHEY, CDR2 SMNVEV (reference sequence). V was clipped by 5 bases and J by 8 bases; unmatched bases: 12. The CDR3 sequence is 17 residues long. The CDR3: CASSPEGGLAGFDEQFF. The CDR3 bases are TGTGCCAGCAGTCCCGAGGGGGGACTAGCGGGATTTGATGAGCAGTTCTTC.

The chain employs TRBV11-2 and TRBJ2-7, with TRBD2 matching over 9 bases. CDR1 is SGHAT and CDR2 is FQNNGV in the germline V gene. V trimming: 2 bases; J trimming: 4 bases; junction bases outside the gene matches: 3. This CDR3 is built from 14 residues. The CDR3 sequence is CASSLSAGGYEQYF. The CDR3 DNA reads as TGTGCCAGCAGCTTAAGCGCGGGAGGGTACGAGCAGTACTTC.

The rearrangement links TRBV5-6 to TRBJ2-5; 11 bases line up with TRBD2. This CDR3 is built from 17 residues. The V gene's germline CDR1 is SGHDT and CDR2 YYEEEE. The J segment lost 4 bases and the V segment lost 4 bases, leaving 12 bases of the junction unmatched. CDR3 region: CASSPLPLAGARETQYF. The CDR3 bases are TGTGCCAGCAGCCCGCTGCCACTAGCGGGAGCCAGAGAGACCCAGTACTTC.

The rearrangement links TRBV29-1 to TRBJ2-3, with D perhaps matching TRBD2 (5 bases). V lost 7 bases to trimming and J lost 4 bases, with 9 bases between them. The germline V gene encodes CDR1 SQVTM and CDR2 ANQGSEA. This CDR3 is built from 11 residues. The CDR3 is CSASSPDTQYF. In nucleotides, the CDR3 is TGCAGCGCGTCTAGCCCAGATACGCAGTATTTT.

The chain's CDR3 is CASSYAAYHDSYEQYF. The CDR3 coding sequence is TGTGCCAGCAGTTACGCGGCTTACCACGACTCCTACGAGCAGTACTTC. This chain connects TRBV6-5 to TRBJ2-7; D not certain. Germline CDR1 and CDR2: MNHEY and SVGAGI. Trimming removed 2 bases from V and 0 bases from J, with 14 bases in between. The CDR3 is 16 amino acids.

This clone was observed a few times. This sequence joins TRBV5-1 and TRBJ2-1, with D tentatively TRBD2 (5 bases). The V end was cut by 5 bases, the J end by 5 bases, with 11 bases between. The germline V gene has CDR1 SGHRS and CDR2 YFSETQ. The CDR3 has 13 residues. DNA of the CDR3: TGCGCCAGCAGACGGGGAGTCGACAATGAGCAGTTCTTC. It yields the protein CASRRGVDNEQFF.